A selection of T cell receptor beta chains follows, all from one sample in a study of blood T cells in healthy people across ages. One entry per CDR3 protein results from TCRdb running MiXCR on the 5' RACE reads. Of more than 700,000 distinct CDR3 sequences detected, around half appear once; the ten largest clones hold about two fifths. The sample consisted of blood. Source of these receptors: an elderly man in good health. The CDR3 runs from the conserved cysteine through the conserved F or W. D genes are given only for firm matches. Size tells how often a clone was seen (once, few, many) or the class of an expanded clone, and some rows leave it out.

CDR3nt	CDR3aa	d_gene	v_gene	abundance	j_gene
TGCAGTGCTGGGGGTGGGAGTCAGCCCCAGCATTTT	CSAGGGSQPQHF	.	TRBV20-1	.	TRBJ1-5
TGTGCCAGCAGCTTAGTTCCAGGGGGAGAAAAACTGTTTTTT	CASSLVPGGEKLFF	TRBD1	TRBV7-2	few	TRBJ1-4
TGCGCCAGCAGCTTGATCGTCCTAGCGGGAGGGTGGCAAGAGACCCAGTACTTC	CASSLIVLAGGWQETQYF	TRBD2	TRBV5-1	once	TRBJ2-5
TGTGCCAGCCTAGGGGACAGCTGGTCCTACGAGCAGTACTTC	CASLGDSWSYEQYF	TRBD1	TRBV6-2/TRBV6-3	.	TRBJ2-7
TGTGCCAGCGGGGACAGTTACTCCTACGAGCAGAACTTC	CASGDSYSYEQNF	TRBD1	TRBV2	.	TRBJ2-5
TGCGCCAGCAGCTTGGAGCCTAGCGGGATGGGTCGGACCCAGTACTTC	CASSLEPSGMGRTQYF	TRBD2	TRBV5-1	few	TRBJ2-5
TGTGCCAGCAGTGAAGGGGCGGGAGATTACAATGAGCAGTTCTTC	CASSEGAGDYNEQFF	TRBD2	TRBV2	.	TRBJ2-1
TGCAGTGCTTCTGCTGGGAATGATGGCTACACCTTC	CSASAGNDGYTF	.	TRBV20-1	.	TRBJ1-2
TGTGCCAGCAGCCAAGATCGGGGGGGCGATTTCAATGAGCAGTTCTTC	CASSQDRGGDFNEQFF	TRBD2	TRBV3-1	.	TRBJ2-1
TGCGCCAGCAGCTTGCTGCCTAGCGGGAGGGCCACAGATACGCAGTATTTT	CASSLLPSGRATDTQYF	TRBD2	TRBV5-1	.	TRBJ2-3
TGCGCCAGCAGCCAAGGGGCAGGGCTGGAGACCCAGTACTTC	CASSQGAGLETQYF	.	TRBV4-1	few	TRBJ2-5
TGTGCCAGCAGTAACCGACTAGCGGTCTACAATGAGCAGTTCTTC	CASSNRLAVYNEQFF	TRBD2	TRBV6-6	few	TRBJ2-1
TGTGCCAGCAGTGAATTTACCGGGACTAGTGAAAAACTGTTTTTT	CASSEFTGTSEKLFF	.	TRBV25-1	.	TRBJ1-4
TGTGCCAGCAGTCCCCCGGGACAGGGGTCTCAGCCCCAGCATTTT	CASSPPGQGSQPQHF	TRBD1	TRBV12-3/TRBV12-4	few	TRBJ1-5
TGCAGTGAAGGCGGGAGGGGCACAGATACGCAGTATTTT	CSEGGRGTDTQYF	TRBD2	TRBV20-1	.	TRBJ2-3
TGTGCCAGCAGCCGGCGCGGGACAGCTAATGAAAAACTGTTTTTT	CASSRRGTANEKLFF	TRBD1	TRBV11-1	.	TRBJ1-4
TGCAGTGCTAGACTTATAGCGGGAGGGCCTTTCAATGAGCAGTTCTTC	CSARLIAGGPFNEQFF	TRBD2	TRBV20-1	few	TRBJ2-1
TGTGCCAGCAGCCAAGCCCAATACGAGCAGTACTTC	CASSQAQYEQYF	.	TRBV3-1	.	TRBJ2-7
TGTGCCAGCAGCTTAAAGCGGTCAGGAGAAGCTTTCTTT	CASSLKRSGEAFF	.	TRBV7-3	.	TRBJ1-1
TGTGCCAGCAGACCCCGGGTTAATCAGCCCCAGCATTTT	CASRPRVNQPQHF	.	TRBV2	.	TRBJ1-5
TGTGCCAGCAGCCTCCCCGCTAGCGGCGACAATGAGCAGTTCTTC	CASSLPASGDNEQFF	TRBD2	TRBV28	.	TRBJ2-1
TGTGCCACCAACAGAGGGCTCGGGGAGCAGTACTTC	CATNRGLGEQYF	.	TRBV28	.	TRBJ2-7
TGCGCCAGCAGCCAGGGACGTGACTACGAGCAGTACTTC	CASSQGRDYEQYF	.	TRBV5-1	few	TRBJ2-7
TGTGCCACCAGTGATCCGGCGATCCAAGAGACCCAGTACTTC	CATSDPAIQETQYF	.	TRBV24-1	.	TRBJ2-5
TGCAGTGCTAGGGGTGGGAGGGAATACAATGAGCAGTTCTTC	CSARGGREYNEQFF	TRBD2	TRBV20-1	.	TRBJ2-1
TGTGCCAGCAGTTTAAGGACCCTCGAGGGAAACATTCAGTACTTC	CASSLRTLEGNIQYF	.	TRBV12-3/TRBV12-4	once	TRBJ2-4
TGTGCCAGCAGGGTAGGGAGACAACCCCAGCATTTT	CASRVGRQPQHF	.	TRBV28	.	TRBJ1-5
TGTGCCAGCAGTTTAGGGCAGGGGAATGGCTACACCTTC	CASSLGQGNGYTF	.	TRBV12-3/TRBV12-4	few	TRBJ1-2
TGTGCCAGCAGTCCTAGGGGGATTTATGGCTACACCTTC	CASSPRGIYGYTF	.	TRBV12-3/TRBV12-4	few	TRBJ1-2
TGCAGTGCTAGAGATCCTAGACAGGGGGCAGGTTCACCCCTCCACTTT	CSARDPRQGAGSPLHF	TRBD1	TRBV20-1	.	TRBJ1-6
TGTGCCAGCAGTGCTGGAAACACCATATATTTT	CASSAGNTIYF	.	TRBV2	.	TRBJ1-3
TGTGCCAGCAGCTCCCTAGCGGGAGTACGAACAGATACGCAGTATTTT	CASSSLAGVRTDTQYF	TRBD2	TRBV7-2	.	TRBJ2-3
TGTGCCAGCAGTTTAGACAGGGGGCCTAACTATGGCTACACCTTC	CASSLDRGPNYGYTF	TRBD1	TRBV2	few	TRBJ1-2
TGCGCCAGCAGCCAGGGAAGCAATAACGAGCAGTACTTC	CASSQGSNNEQYF	.	TRBV5-1	.	TRBJ2-7
TGTGCCAGCAGTTTTGAGAGGGGGACAGAGACCCAGTACTTC	CASSFERGTETQYF	.	TRBV12-3/TRBV12-4	.	TRBJ2-5
TGTGCCAGCAGCAGGGGGGGCACAGATGCGCAGTATTTT	CASSRGGTDAQYF	.	TRBV12-3/TRBV12-4	.	TRBJ2-3
TGTGCCAGCTCCGAGGGTAGCGGGAGGATGTCGACCCAGTACTTC	CASSEGSGRMSTQYF	TRBD2	TRBV12-3/TRBV12-4	.	TRBJ2-5
TGTGCCAGCAGCTTTAGACGGACAGGGTCCTACGAGCAGTACTTC	CASSFRRTGSYEQYF	TRBD1	TRBV7-2	.	TRBJ2-7
TGCGCCAGCAGAGGGACTAGCGGGAGTAACTACAAGCAGTACTTC	CASRGTSGSNYKQYF	TRBD2	TRBV5-1	.	TRBJ2-5
TGTGCCACCAGTGACCCGGACAGAGAGGGCCAGTACTTC	CATSDPDREGQYF	.	TRBV24-1	few	TRBJ2-5
TGTGCCAGCAGCTGGGCGGGGGCGCTCACTGAAGCTTTCTTT	CASSWAGALTEAFF	.	TRBV7-9	.	TRBJ1-1